The clone carrying this T cell receptor (beta chain) has at least ten counts. These data come from a study of T cells in Graves' hyperthyroidism and ophthalmopathy. Whole-study context: Peripheral blood collection took place at initial diagnosis, before any treatment.

Orbital computed tomography, thyroid ultrasound, serum thyroxine and TRAb, and clinical symptoms together informed the diagnoses. The PBMCs studied were ones that came from approximately 9.9 ml fresh peripheral blood. The investigators amplified TCR beta CDR3 regions from RNA transcripts. First-round RT-PCR of the TCR CDR3 relied on the HTBI primer set. TCRdb called the multiplex PCR reads again in MiXCR, with one record for every CDR3 protein. The data show under 70,000 distinct CDR3 sequences, about 57% seen once. Trimming removed 0 bases at V and 10 bases at J, with 10 bases between. The CDR3 has 13 residues. The germline gives CDR1 KGHSH, CDR2 LQKENI.

The sample taken for sequencing was blood. V gene TRBV18 combines with J gene TRBJ2-1; maybe TRBD1 (6 bases). The receptor was derived from a woman in her sixties or seventies with Graves' ophthalmopathy. CDR3 DNA sequence: TGTGCCAGCTCACCACCCTCGGACAGAGAGCAGTTCTTC. Protein sequence: CASSPPSDREQFF.